Included here is one T cell receptor beta chain sequence, with context. Germline CDR1 and CDR2: LNHDA and SQIVND (reference sequence). The CDR3 spans 16 residues. Trimming cost V 2 bases and J 3 bases, with 14 bases left between them. The entry originates in a study of blood T cell repertoires in COVID-19. Study in general: Researchers got acute and convalescent COVID-19 samples from the United States, Italy and Spain.

Authors' data handling: By means of reference gene primer amplification, nucleated cell counts were estimated. TCRdb's table, derived via immunoSEQ multiplex PCR, lists solely in-frame clones and lacks some. The DNA was the basis for D and trimming; V, J and clone size are from that table. The repertoire consists of about 190,000 clones, with 70% to 80% occurring once and the leading ten covering around 11%. What was sequenced was peripheral blood. The genes are TRBV19 and TRBJ2-1, with D tentatively TRBD2 (6 bases). The sequence derives from a woman in her 50s with acute or convalescent COVID-19. DNA for the CDR3: TGTGCCAGTAGTATACCAGGAGCGGGCCTCTACAATGAGCAGTTCTTC. The encoded protein is CASSIPGAGLYNEQFF.